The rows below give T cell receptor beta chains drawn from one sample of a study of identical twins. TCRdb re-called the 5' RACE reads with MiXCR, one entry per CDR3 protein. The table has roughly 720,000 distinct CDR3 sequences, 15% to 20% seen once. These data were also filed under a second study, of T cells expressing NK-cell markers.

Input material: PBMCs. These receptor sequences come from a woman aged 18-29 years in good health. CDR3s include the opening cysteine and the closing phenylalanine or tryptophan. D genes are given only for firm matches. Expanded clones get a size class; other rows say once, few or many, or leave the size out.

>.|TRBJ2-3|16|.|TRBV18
CASSPSGNRGTDTQYF
TGTGCCAGCTCACCAAGCGGCAATAGAGGTACAGATACGCAGTATTTT
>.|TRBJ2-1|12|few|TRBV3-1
CASSRNFNEQFF
TGTGCCAGCAGCCGCAACTTTAATGAGCAGTTCTTC
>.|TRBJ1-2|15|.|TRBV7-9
CASSFPWEPSYGYTF
TGTGCCAGCAGCTTCCCCTGGGAGCCCAGCTATGGCTACACCTTC
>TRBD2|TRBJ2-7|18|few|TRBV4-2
CASSQDGTSGPSSYEQYF
TGTGCCAGCAGCCAAGATGGAACTAGCGGACCTTCCTCCTACGAGCAGTACTTC
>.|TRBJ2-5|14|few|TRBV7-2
CASSLAGRKETQYF
TGTGCCAGCAGCTTAGCGGGCAGGAAAGAGACCCAGTACTTC
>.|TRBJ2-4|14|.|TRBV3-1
CASSLEGGRNIQYF
TGTGCCAGCAGCCTCGAAGGGGGGAGAAACATTCAGTACTTC
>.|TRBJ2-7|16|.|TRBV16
CASSPGTRSSSSEQYF
TGTGCCAGCAGTCCCGGGACAAGGTCCTCGTCGTCCGAGCAGTACTTC
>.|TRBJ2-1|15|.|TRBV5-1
CASSLDPDRPNEQFF
TGCGCCAGCAGCTTGGACCCGGACAGACCAAATGAGCAGTTCTTC
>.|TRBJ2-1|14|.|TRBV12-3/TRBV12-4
CASSNPVLAHEQFF
TGTGCCAGCAGTAACCCCGTACTAGCTCATGAGCAGTTCTTC
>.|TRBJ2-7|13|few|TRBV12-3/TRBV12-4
CASSLMGSYEQYF
TGTGCCAGCAGTTTAATGGGTTCCTACGAGCAGTACTTC
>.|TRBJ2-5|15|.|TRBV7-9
CASSPGLNEGETQYF
TGTGCCAGCAGCCCGGGACTTAACGAGGGAGAGACCCAGTACTTC
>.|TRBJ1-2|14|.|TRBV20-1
CSASLPSSLYGYTF
TGCAGTGCTTCGCTACCGTCGAGCCTATATGGCTACACCTTC
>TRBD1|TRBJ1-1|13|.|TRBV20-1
CSSSGQGGRGAFF
TGCAGTTCGTCGGGACAGGGAGGCCGGGGGGCTTTCTTT
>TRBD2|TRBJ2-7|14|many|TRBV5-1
CASSSTSGAYEQYF
TGCGCCAGCAGCTCGACTAGCGGAGCCTACGAGCAGTACTTC
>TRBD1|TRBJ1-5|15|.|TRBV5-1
CASSSTGQDNQPQHF
TGCGCCAGCAGCTCCACAGGACAGGACAATCAGCCCCAGCATTTT
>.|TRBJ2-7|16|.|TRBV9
CASSPRGDPFSYEQYF
TGTGCCAGCTCTCCGAGGGGGGACCCCTTCTCCTACGAGCAGTACTTC
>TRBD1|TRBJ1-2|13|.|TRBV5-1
CASSSRDRDRYTF
TGCGCCAGCAGCTCCCGGGACAGGGATCGCTACACCTTC
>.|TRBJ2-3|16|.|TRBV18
CASSPVGGQGTDTQYF
TGTGCCAGCTCACCAGTGGGGGGGCAAGGCACAGATACGCAGTATTTT
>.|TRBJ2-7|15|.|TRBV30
CAWSVDSLSSYEQYF
TGTGCCTGGAGTGTAGATAGCCTGAGCTCCTACGAGCAGTACTTC
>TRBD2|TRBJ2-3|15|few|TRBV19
CASSERTSGTDTQYF
TGTGCCAGTAGTGAACGGACTAGCGGAACAGATACGCAGTATTTT
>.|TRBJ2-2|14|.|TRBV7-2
CASSFYPDTGELFF
TGTGCCAGCAGCTTTTACCCGGACACCGGGGAGCTGTTTTTT
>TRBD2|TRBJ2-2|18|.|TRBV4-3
CASSQGAAREGRAGELFF
TGCGCCAGCAGCCAAGGGGCGGCGCGGGAGGGCCGCGCCGGGGAGCTGTTTTTT
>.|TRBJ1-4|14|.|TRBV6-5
CASSYSIGAEKLFF
TGTGCCAGCAGTTACTCGATAGGAGCCGAAAAACTGTTTTTT
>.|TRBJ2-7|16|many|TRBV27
CASSKTILVPTYEQYF
TGTGCCAGCAGCAAGACTATTTTAGTGCCTACCTACGAGCAGTACTTC